The subject of this entry is one T cell receptor (beta chain). This clonotype occurred many times. Its antigen remains unidentified. Base qualities are missing; no much larger clone stands one base away. The germline V gene (reference sequence) yields LNHDA for CDR1 and SQIVND for CDR2. From cysteine to phenylalanine, the CDR3 is 12 amino acids long. The CDR3 DNA has 36 bases and is translated from base 1. V loses 4 bases, J loses 8 bases, and the germline ends lie 11 bases apart. This entry comes from a study of Graves' ophthalmopathy and Graves' hyperthyroidism (dated by TCRdb to the late 2010s). Context from the whole study: Peripheral blood was collected before any treatment was given, at the time of initial diagnosis. The study used signatures of the TCR beta repertoire to tell Graves' ophthalmopathy apart from Graves' hyperthyroidism and to predict which patients would progress to ophthalmopathy. In total, some 140 blood samples were TCR-sequenced: approximately 42 ophthalmopathy, around 75 hyperthyroidism and approximately 17 hyperthyroidism-to-ophthalmopathy patients. A discovery set of 95 to 100 patients (around 44 ophthalmopathy, about 58 stable hyperthyroidism) was enrolled to explore V-J signatures distinguishing ophthalmopathy from hyperthyroidism. An independent validation cohort comprised under 20 hyperthyroidism patients and some 16 patients who later progressed from hyperthyroidism to ophthalmopathy. T-cell repertoires of thyroid tissue and blood were compared in over five hyperthyroidism patients. After sampling, hyperthyroidism patients received methimazole starting at 30 mg daily, and ophthalmopathy patients received high-dose intravenous methylprednisolone. The 80 to 100 discovery patients were randomly divided into training and test sets at a 7:3 ratio. General findings and caveats noted by the study authors: No statistical method was used to predetermine the sample size, and group allocation was not hidden from the investigators. Ophthalmopathy was separated from stable hyperthyroidism by the 13-signature model with about 89% sensitivity and around 81% specificity in cross-validation and with 80%/75% in the test set. In validation, the model predicted ophthalmopathy progression with over 60% sensitivity and approximately 75% specificity; roughly eleven predicted patients were CT-confirmed with GO in a median of approximately six months. Most expanded thyroid clonotypes with frequency above 0.001 were also detected in blood, suggesting blood repertoires may reflect the thyroid immune response.

A patient counted as having stable hyperthyroidism if there was no progression to ophthalmopathy within 18 months of follow-up. The hyperthyroidism patients were 18 to 65 years old and newly diagnosed, with a disease duration of less than 2 months. Patients with other autoimmune diseases, uncontrolled infections, pregnancy or lactation were excluded. Diagnosis was based on clinical symptoms, serum thyroxine, TRAb, thyroid ultrasound and orbital computed tomography. Using Ficoll-Paque density gradient centrifugation, PBMCs were isolated from about 9.2 ml of fresh peripheral blood. Total RNA was extracted with Trizol reagent and quality-checked on an Agilent 2100 Bioanalyzer. TCR beta CDR3 regions were amplified from RNA transcripts for repertoire sequencing. HTBI primers and the Qiagen OneStep RT-PCR kit were used in a first-round RT-PCR, which was followed by a second-round multiplex PCR, size selection and purification. Libraries were sequenced paired-end with 100 bp reads on an Illumina HiSeq2000. The source study handled its data this way. SOAPnuke was used to process the reads, removing any read that contained adapters or uncalled bases, had a mean Phred below 15, or lacked an exact match to the constant primer or identifier. High-quality paired reads were merged with COPE v1.2.5. Unique nucleotide sequences were defined as clonotypes and aligned to IMGT TRB V, D and J references using MiTCR v1.1. Analysis was restricted to V-J combinations with a frequency above 0.0001, which covered roughly 99% of repertoires. A TCR clonal expansion and chaos score per V-J combination was defined as the ratio of F50 clonal expansion to chaos observed in the TCRdist matrix. Welch's t-statistics and random forest were used to narrow the features down to about a dozen V-J combinations, which were then fed into a naive Bayes classifier. Thyroid-blood repertoire similarity was quantified with the Morisita-Horn index. TCRdb reprocessed the public reads (quality trimming at Q25 with fastp, clone calling with MiXCR) and kept in-frame beta chains. Entries that share a CDR3 protein sequence are merged under the most common genes and DNA. TCRdb's processing, not the authors', yielded these V and J calls. The sample table lists roughly 410,000 distinct CDR3 sequences, roughly 14% of them with a count of one. The ten largest make up roughly 7% of the sample.

Recombination connected TRBV19 to TRBJ1-1, with TRBD1 tentatively as D gene (6 bases match). Sequencing used peripheral blood. This clonotype was obtained from a woman aged 18-29 years with stable Graves' hyperthyroidism. Donor details come from another sample of the same person, matched by shared clones. The base sequence is TGTGCCAGTAGTACCCAGGGGTCGGAAGCTTTCTTT. The resulting protein is CASSTQGSEAFF.